A single sample gave rise to the 2 T cell receptor beta chains below, sequenced in a study of blood T cell repertoires in COVID-19. Here immunoSEQ multiplex PCR was the method, and the copy in TCRdb shows in-frame clones only, minus some. The profile covers 300,000 to 400,000 clones, with roughly 90% appearing a single time and approximately 4.1% taken by the ten largest. Sample: PBMCs or T cells enriched from blood (not recorded which). These receptor sequences come from a woman in her twenties or thirties who had been exposed to COVID-19.

In its sample, this clone was seen a few times. The chain combines TRBV7-9 with TRBJ2-3; D is unresolved. V was shortened by 2 bases and J by 0 bases, with 9 bases between the two germline ends. The CDR3 is 15 residues long. Germline V CDR1 and CDR2: SEHNR, FQNEAQ (reference sequence). The CDR3 spells CASSLSGRSTDTQYF. The CDR3 bases are TGTGCCAGCAGCTTATCTGGTCGGAGCACAGATACGCAGTATTTT.

The chain links TRBV12-5 to TRBJ1-2, with D hard to call. V gave up 2 bases and J gave up 3 bases, with 10 bases separating them. The CDR3 has 14 residues. The V gene's germline CDR1 is LGHNT and CDR2 FRNRAP. CDR3 nucleotides: TGTGCTAGTGGTTTGCTACAGACGGACTATGGCTACACCTTC. Amino acid sequence: CASGLLQTDYGYTF.